This T cell receptor (beta chain) was profiled in a study of CD8+CD57+ T cells in acquired aplastic anemia. Looking at the study overall: Yields of DNA that came from sorted CD4+ and CD8+ cells averaged 3.2 ug. Overall study findings and caveats: Roughly 28 was the count of CD8+ CDR3 sequences that patients shared with controls. Patients were compared with controls for CD8+ Simpson's diversity, and no significant difference emerged.

CD8+CD57+ cell expansion, shown by flow cytometry, had occurred in the patients selected for sequencing. Prior therapy had not been administered to any patient at the time of blood sampling. Germline CDR1 is SNHLY and CDR2 is FYNNEI. The CDR3 length is 15 residues. Trimming took 6 bases from V and 0 from J; bases not matched to a gene: 8. This clonotype appeared many times. Its antigen is undetermined. Genomic DNA was employed as the template in profiling TCR beta VDJ and CDR3. From the reads, TCRdb called clonotypes with MiXCR, one entry per CDR3 protein. The table includes 120,000 or so distinct CDR3 sequences, about 43% detected once.

The receptor comes from a human donor with aplastic anemia. The sample consisted of sorted CD4+, CD8+, or CD8+CD57+ T cells (not recorded which) from PBMCs. This chain joins TRBV2 and TRBJ2-7; TRBD1 matches 7 bases. This CDR3 is CASRGDSKSSYEQYF. In DNA form, the CDR3 reads TGTGCCAGCAGGGGGGACAGCAAGAGCTCCTACGAGCAGTACTTC.